Shown below are 32 T cell receptor beta chains from a single sample sequenced in a study of lung T cells in sarcoidosis with Löfgren's syndrome. TCRdb fed the reads into MiXCR, producing one record per CDR3 protein. The repertoire has more than 50,000 distinct CDR3 sequences, around 20% of them found once; the top ten carry 2% to 2.5%. Sequencing used CD4+ T cells from PBMCs. Receptors were obtained from a human donor with sarcoidosis (Löfgren's syndrome or another form), or a control subject (not recorded which).

This clonotype has more than one count but fewer than ten. The rearrangement uses TRBV7-2 and TRBJ2-6; weak D call: TRBD1 (5 bases). Germline-derived CDR1 and CDR2 are SGHTA and FQGNSA. The length of the CDR3 is 17 residues. V lost 1 base, J lost 1 base, and 11 bases lay in between. The DNA for the CDR3 is TGTGCCAGCAGCTTAGGGGGCGCGGTTTCTGGGGCCAACGTCCTGACTTTC. This sequence encodes CASSLGGAVSGANVLTF.

At least ten counts were recorded for this clonotype. This chain uses TRBV28 with TRBJ2-7, with D uncertain. Trimming removed 1 base from V and 0 bases from J, with 10 bases in between. This CDR3 comprises 15 residues. Germline-derived CDR1 and CDR2 are MDHEN and SYDVKM. The CDR3 DNA sequence: TGTGCCAGCAGTTTATACCGCGGCAGCTCCTACGAGCAGTACTTC. Amino acid sequence: CASSLYRGSSYEQYF. Full variable domain (remainder filled in from reference TRBV28 and TRBJ2-7): DVKVTQSSRYLVKRTGEKVFLECVQDMDHENMFWYRQDPGLGLRLIYFSYDVKMKEKGDIPEGYSVSREKKERFSLILESASTNQTSMYLCASSLYRGSSYEQYFGPGTRLTVT.

Regarding this clonotype: Germline is not matched at one junction end, which may reflect a read error. The rearrangement uses TRBV2 and TRBJ1-1; TRBD1 might be the D (6 bases). This CDR3 spans 13 amino acids. The germline CDR1 and CDR2 sequences are SNHLY and FYNNEI. The CDR3 sequence is CASSLGGATQAFF. In DNA form, the CDR3 reads TGTGCCAGCAGTTTGGGGGGGGCCACTCAAGCTTTCTTT.

This clonotype was seen ten or more times. The chain carries TRBV7-3 and TRBJ2-3; the D is unclear. The V gene's germline CDR1 is SGHTA and CDR2 FQGTGA. The CDR3 is 12 residues long. The germline V and J ends were trimmed by 8 bases and 2 bases, with 8 bases remaining between them. This CDR3 is CASSGFTDTQYF. CDR3 bases: TGTGCCAGCTCCGGGTTCACAGATACGCAGTATTTT.

Details on this clonotype: Given a much more abundant clone one base away, this may be a read error. The chain carries TRBV28 and TRBJ2-3; TRBD1 aligns across 10 bases. Germline CDR1 MDHEN, CDR2 SYDVKM. After removal of 8 bases from V and 2 bases from J, the junction contained 13 bases not matched to a gene. This CDR3 is 17 amino acids long. CDR3 nucleotide sequence: TGTGCCAGCGGGCTACTGACAGGGGGCTTTTACACAGATACGCAGTATTTT. This sequence encodes CASGLLTGGFYTDTQYF.

Note on this clonotype: One base away lies a much larger clone, so this may be a sequencing read error. This chain joins TRBV12-3 or TRBV12-4 and TRBJ2-7; the D gene is possibly TRBD1 (6 bases). V was pared by 6 bases and J by 2 bases, with 17 bases between. This CDR3 is 15 amino acids long. CDR3 sequence: CASRSAGEYPYEQYF. The CDR3 coding sequence is TGTGCCAGCAGATCTGCAGGGGAGTATCCCTACGAGCAGTACTTC.

Regarding this clonotype: A much more abundant neighbour one base away suggests this may be a read error. J is TRBJ2-5 and V is TRBV2; the D gene is possibly TRBD1 (6 bases). Deletions cut 3 bases from V and 3 bases from J, with 14 bases between. This CDR3 is built from 15 residues. Germline lookup yields CDR1 SNHLY and CDR2 FYNNEI. Here the CDR3 reads CASSDKQGIEETQYF. Here the CDR3 DNA reads TGTGCCAGCAGTGATAAACAGGGAATTGAAGAGACCCAGTACTTC.

This clonotype was counted at least ten times. The CDR3 loop reads CSARETGRHEQYV. DNA for the CDR3: TGCAGTGCTAGAGAAACAGGGAGGCACGAGCAGTACGTC. The V call is TRBV20-1, the J call TRBJ2-7, with D perhaps TRBD1 or TRBD2 (6 bases each). Germline lookup yields CDR1 DFQATT and CDR2 SNEGSKA (reference sequence). V dropped 0 bases and J dropped 5 bases, with 11 bases sitting between them. The CDR3 consists of 13 residues.

This clonotype has at least ten counts. V and J are TRBV15 and TRBJ1-5; no firm D call. The CDR3 is 15 residues long. The germline V and J ends were trimmed by 2 bases and 0 bases, with 8 bases remaining between them. Germline assignment: CDR1 LNHNV and CDR2 YYDKDF (reference sequence). This chain's CDR3 is CATSRTSYSNQPQHF. The CDR3 DNA reads TGTGCCACCAGCAGAACATCATATAGCAATCAGCCCCAGCATTTT.

This clonotype was detected ten times or more. A read error may produce the germline difference seen at one junction end. The CDR3: CASSLALRTGDYYEQYF. CDR3 coding DNA: TGTGCCAGCAGCCTAGCCCTCCGGACAGGGGATTACTACGAGCAGTACTTC. The rearrangement links TRBV7-6 to TRBJ2-7; TRBD1 agrees at 9 bases. This CDR3 comprises 17 residues. CDR1 and CDR2 (germline): SGHVS, FNYEAQ.

The table lists this clonotype with many counts. The rearrangement joins TRBV28 to TRBJ1-1, with no clear D. Germline CDR1 MDHEN, CDR2 SYDVKM. The CDR3 is 15 amino acids. V shed 2 bases and J shed 3 bases, with 13 bases lying between them. CDR3 DNA sequence: TGTGCCAGCAGTTTACCTTCGGCAGACTACACTGAAGCTTTCTTT. It specifies CASSLPSADYTEAFF.

Points on this clonotype: A much larger clone lies a single base off, so this may be a read error. This sequence joins TRBV20-1 and TRBJ1-5; 9 bases are shared with TRBD1. The CDR3 covers 13 residues. Germline CDR1 DFQATT, CDR2 SNEGSKA (reference sequence). The CDR3 nucleotides are TGCATTGCTCATGGGACAGGGAATCAGCCCCAGCATTTT. Translated, it gives CIAHGTGNQPQHF.

This clonotype is medium-sized (0.01 to 0.1%). This sequence joins TRBV12-3 or TRBV12-4 and TRBJ2-1, with 7 bases lining up with TRBD2. V was pared by 8 bases and J by 1 base, with 5 bases of the junction left unmatched. The CDR3 sequence is 14 residues long. CDR3 sequence (DNA): TGTGCCAGCCAAGCGGGAAGGTCCTACAATGAGCAGTTCTTC. Amino acid sequence: CASQAGRSYNEQFF.

Relative to its sample, this clonotype is medium-sized. The gene calls are TRBV4-3 and TRBJ2-3; 13 bases agree with TRBD2. Unmatched junction bases numbered 4, after V lost 4 bases and J lost 3 bases. The CDR3 contains 16 residues. Germline loops: CDR1 LGHNA, CDR2 YSLEER. CDR3 residues: CASSPTSGRATDTQYF. In nucleotides, the CDR3 is TGCGCCAGCAGCCCCACTAGCGGGAGGGCAACAGATACGCAGTATTTT.

The V and J genes are TRBV5-1 and TRBJ2-1; 13 positions match TRBD2. The V segment lost 4 bases and the J segment 4 bases; nucleotides outside the gene matches: 8. CDR3 length equals 17 residues. CDR1 and CDR2 from the germline V gene are SGHRS and YFSETQ. The DNA for the CDR3 is TGCGCCAGCAGCCCCGGGACTAGCGGGGTGGGATACAATGAGCAGTTCTTC. Its protein is CASSPGTSGVGYNEQFF.

This clonotype was observed at least ten times. The chain links TRBV20-1 to TRBJ1-6; 7 bases align to TRBD1. V shed 5 bases and J 7 bases; nucleotides not matched to a gene: 5. The CDR3 sequence is 13 residues long. Germline V CDR1 and CDR2: DFQATT, SNEGSKA (reference sequence). This chain's CDR3 is CSAQGVINSPLHF. The CDR3 bases are TGCAGTGCTCAGGGGGTCATCAATTCACCCCTCCACTTT.

This clonotype was counted at least ten times. The chain uses TRBV15 and TRBJ2-3; 14 positions match TRBD2. Germline assignment: CDR1 LNHNV and CDR2 YYDKDF (reference sequence). The V and J ends lost 3 bases and 5 bases, in that order; junction bases with no gene match: 1. The CDR3 runs 15 residues. CDR3 DNA: TGTGCCACCAGCAGGGGACTAGCGGGAGAAGATACGCAGTATTTT. Translated, it gives CATSRGLAGEDTQYF.

This clonotype was seen at least ten times. The chain uses TRBV27 and TRBJ2-3; tentatively, D is TRBD2 (6 bases). Deletions cut 1 base from V and 3 bases from J, with 11 bases between. Germline V lookup: CDR1 MNHEY, CDR2 SMNVEV (reference sequence). The CDR3 is 15 residues long. CDR3 protein: CASSLFYGGTDTQYF. CDR3 DNA sequence: TGTGCCAGCAGTTTATTCTATGGGGGGACAGATACGCAGTATTTT.

In its sample, this clonotype was seen many times. The J gene is TRBJ1-6, the V gene TRBV20-1; D not certain. Germline CDR1 reads DFQATT; CDR2 reads SNEGSKA (reference sequence). The CDR3 spans 14 residues. Trimming removed 3 bases from V and 1 base from J, with 7 bases in between. DNA of the CDR3: TGCAGTGCTAGGGACGGTTCCTATAATTCACCCCTCCACTTT. Residues: CSARDGSYNSPLHF.

Ten or more counts support this clonotype. The V gene is TRBV6-1, the J gene TRBJ1-1; D remains ambiguous. This CDR3 is 13 amino acids long. The V and J ends lost 7 bases and 1 base respectively, with 10 bases between them. Germline values: CDR1 MNHNS, CDR2 SASEGT. The CDR3 DNA sequence: TGTGCCAGCACGCCACGGGCGAACACTGAAGCTTTCTTT. Amino acid sequence: CASTPRANTEAFF.

This chain joins TRBV20-1 and TRBJ2-7, with D perhaps matching TRBD2 (6 bases). The germline V gene has CDR1 DFQATT and CDR2 SNEGSKA (reference sequence). The CDR3 contains 15 residues. V shed 1 base and J shed 1 base, with 14 bases lying between them. The CDR3 DNA reads as TGCAGTGCTAGAGCGAGTAGCGGAGTGTCCTACGAGCAGTACTTC. It specifies CSARASSGVSYEQYF.

This clonotype was recorded at least ten times. CDR3 in DNA: TGCAGTGCCAAGGACAGGGAAGAGACCCAGTACTTC. Protein product: CSAKDREETQYF. This sequence joins TRBV20-1 and TRBJ2-5; 8 bases are shared with TRBD1. CDR3 length: 12 residues. Germline-derived CDR1 and CDR2 are DFQATT and SNEGSKA (reference sequence). V shed 6 bases, J shed 3 bases, and the junction held 3 bases outside the gene matches.

As to this clonotype: A much larger clone differs by one base, so this may be a read error. The J gene is TRBJ1-5, the V gene TRBV20-1; D is possibly TRBD1 (6 bases). The CDR3 totals 16 residues. V was pared by 0 bases and J by 6 bases, with 18 bases between. Germline-derived CDR1 and CDR2 are DFQATT and SNEGSKA (reference sequence). The CDR3 DNA follows: TGCAGTGCTAGAGATTTCAGGGTAACCAGGGGTCAGCCCCAGCATTTT. Translating it yields CSARDFRVTRGQPQHF.

J is TRBJ1-2 and V is TRBV2; D not resolved. Trimming took 5 bases from V and 0 from J, leaving 10 bases between them. This CDR3 is 14 amino acids long. Germline CDR1 SNHLY, CDR2 FYNNEI. Here the CDR3 reads CASSTTSPNYGYTF. The CDR3 DNA is TGTGCCAGCAGTACGACCTCCCCTAACTATGGCTACACCTTC.

This clonotype was recorded at least ten times. The chain carries TRBV7-2 and TRBJ2-5, with unresolved D. Germline V gives CDR1 SGHTA, CDR2 FQGNSA. The CDR3 has 12 amino acids. The V end was cut by 1 base, the J end by 5 bases, with 5 bases between. CDR3: CASSLGLETQYF. CDR3 DNA sequence: TGTGCCAGCAGCTTAGGCCTGGAGACCCAGTACTTC.

There are many counts of this clonotype. The chain links TRBV6-1 to TRBJ2-3; no definite D call. The CDR3 covers 11 residues. The V end was cut by 5 bases, the J end by 5 bases, with 5 bases between. Germline CDR1 is MNHNS and CDR2 is SASEGT. This chain's CDR3 is CASSTLDTQYF. The CDR3, as DNA: TGTGCCAGCAGTACACTAGATACGCAGTATTTT.

Notes on this clonotype: A single base separates this from a much larger clone, so it may be a read error. J is TRBJ2-3 and V is TRBV6-6; 9 bases map to TRBD1. This CDR3 contains 15 residues. From germline, CDR1 is MNHNY and CDR2 SVGAGI (reference sequence). The CDR3 loop reads CASSLTGGRTGTQYF. The CDR3 DNA is TGTGCCAGCAGCCTGACAGGGGGTAGGACAGGTACGCAGTATTTT.

In its sample, this clonotype was seen many times. The J gene is TRBJ2-7, the V gene TRBV11-2; the D is unclear. CDR1 is SGHAT, CDR2 FQNNGV, per germline. The V end was cut by 5 bases, the J end by 3 bases, with 11 bases between. The CDR3 consists of 13 residues. The CDR3 loop is CASSAMGRYEQYF. DNA for the CDR3: TGTGCCAGCAGCGCTATGGGCCGCTACGAGCAGTACTTC.

Comments on this clonotype: A much more abundant neighbour one base away suggests this may be a read error. The rearrangement links TRBV28 to TRBJ1-3; D is ambiguous. This CDR3 comprises 13 residues. The germline gives CDR1 MDHEN, CDR2 SYDVKM. V was shortened by 5 bases and J by 2 bases, with 7 bases between the two germline ends. The CDR3 loop is CASSVKPGNTIYF. The CDR3 DNA reads TGTGCCAGCAGTGTCAAACCTGGAAACACCATATATTTT. Full variable domain (outside the CDR3, taken from reference TRBV28 and TRBJ1-3): DVKVTQSSRYLVKRTGEKVFLECVQDMDHENMFWYRQDPGLGLRLIYFSYDVKMKEKGDIPEGYSVSREKKERFSLILESASTNQTSMYLCASSVKPGNTIYFGEGSWLTVV.

This clonotype was counted a few times. The chain couples TRBV5-8 to TRBJ1-1; D unresolved. V lost 4 bases and J lost 4, with 11 bases in between. CDR1 and CDR2 from the germline V gene are SGHTS and YDEGEE. The CDR3 extends over 13 amino acids. CDR3 region: CASSPWPVTEAFF. In DNA, the CDR3 is TGTGCCAGCAGCCCCTGGCCGGTCACTGAAGCTTTCTTT. Full variable domain (missing parts from reference TRBV5-8 and TRBJ1-1): EAGVTQSPTHLIKTRGQQATLRCSPISGHTSVYWYQQALGLGLQFLLWYDEGEERNRGNFPPRFSGRQFPNYSSELNVNALELEDSALYLCASSPWPVTEAFFGQGTRLTVV.

This clonotype came up a few times. The chain is built from TRBV29-1 and TRBJ1-1; 7 bases match TRBD1. The CDR3 consists of 14 residues. The germline CDR1 and CDR2 sequences are SQVTM and ANQGSEA. Trimming at V came to 7 bases and at J to 4 bases, leaving 12 bases not matched to a gene. CDR3 in DNA: TGCAGCGCTCGGCAGGGGGTTTCAGGCACTGAAGCTTTCTTT. Translating gives CSARQGVSGTEAFF. Filled out from reference TRBV29-1 and TRBJ1-1, the complete variable domain reads SAVISQKPSRDICQRGTSLTIQCQVDSQVTMMFWYRQQPGQSLTLIATANQGSEATYESGFVIDKFPISRPNLTFSTLTVSNMSPEDSSIYLCSARQGVSGTEAFFGQGTRLTVV.

The V gene is TRBV7-9, the J gene TRBJ2-1; no clear D gene. V lost 0 bases to trimming and J lost 8 bases, with 11 bases between them. The V gene's germline CDR1 is SEHNR and CDR2 FQNEAQ (reference sequence). The CDR3 loop spans 14 amino acids. The CDR3 DNA is TGTGCCAGCAGCTTAGCCGAATTAGTCTATGAGCAGTTCTTC. Amino acids: CASSLAELVYEQFF.